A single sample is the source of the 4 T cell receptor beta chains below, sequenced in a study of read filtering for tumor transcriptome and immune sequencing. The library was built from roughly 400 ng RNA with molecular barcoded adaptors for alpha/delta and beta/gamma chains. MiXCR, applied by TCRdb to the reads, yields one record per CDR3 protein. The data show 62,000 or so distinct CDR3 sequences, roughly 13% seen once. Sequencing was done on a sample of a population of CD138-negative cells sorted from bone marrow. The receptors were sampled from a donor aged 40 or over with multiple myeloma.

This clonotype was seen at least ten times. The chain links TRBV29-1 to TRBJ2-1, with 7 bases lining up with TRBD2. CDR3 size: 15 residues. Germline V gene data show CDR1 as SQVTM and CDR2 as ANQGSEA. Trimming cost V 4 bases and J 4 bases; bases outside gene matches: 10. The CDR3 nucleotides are TGCAGCGTTGGTCTTCCAGCGGGGATATACAATGAGCAGTTCTTC. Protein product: CSVGLPAGIYNEQFF.

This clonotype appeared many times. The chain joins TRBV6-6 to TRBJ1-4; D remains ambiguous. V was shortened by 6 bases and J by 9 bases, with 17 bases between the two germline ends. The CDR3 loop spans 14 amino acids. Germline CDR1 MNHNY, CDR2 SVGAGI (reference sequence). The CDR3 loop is CASRHAGHRQKLFF. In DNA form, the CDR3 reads TGTGCCAGCAGGCACGCGGGCCATCGACAAAAACTGTTTTTT.

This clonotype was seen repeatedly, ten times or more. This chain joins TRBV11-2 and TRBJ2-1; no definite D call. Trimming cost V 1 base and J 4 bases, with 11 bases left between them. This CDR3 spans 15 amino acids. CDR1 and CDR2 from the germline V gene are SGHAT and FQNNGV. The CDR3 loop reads CASSLGPSPYNEQFF. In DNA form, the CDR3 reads TGTGCCAGCAGCTTAGGGCCCAGCCCGTACAATGAGCAGTTCTTC.

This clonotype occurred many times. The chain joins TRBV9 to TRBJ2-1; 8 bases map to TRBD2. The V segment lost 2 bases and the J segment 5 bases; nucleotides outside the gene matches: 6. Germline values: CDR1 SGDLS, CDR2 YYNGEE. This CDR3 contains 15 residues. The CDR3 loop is CASSVRGRQNNEQFF. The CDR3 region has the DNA TGTGCCAGCAGCGTTCGCGGGAGGCAAAACAATGAGCAGTTCTTC.